Shown below are 17 T cell receptor beta chains from a single sample sequenced in a study of cytomegalovirus exposure and HLA in healthy donors. Primers: 60 Vbeta forward and 13 Jbeta reverse. Profiling relied on immunoSEQ multiplex PCR, and the TCRdb table lists in-frame clones only, not all of them. The table includes 150,000 to 200,000 clones, 65% to 80% detected once. The sequenced sample was PBMCs. These receptors came from a man in his late teens or twenties in good health and CMV-seropositive.

The rearrangement joins TRBV7-9 to TRBJ1-2; 9 bases match TRBD1. The J segment lost 13 bases and the V segment lost 0 bases, leaving 15 bases of the junction unmatched. CDR1 and CDR2 (germline): SEHNR, FQNEAQ (reference sequence). CDR3 length: 16 residues. CDR3 coding DNA: TGTGCCAGCAGCTTAGCGGACAGGGGTCCCCTCCTTTATACCACCTTC. This codes for CASSLADRGPLLYTTF.

The rearrangement joins TRBV10-3 to TRBJ1-2; TRBD1 might be the D (5 bases). Trimming took off 8 bases at V and 6 bases at J, with 25 bases between the two ends. Germline V gene data show CDR1 as ENHRY and CDR2 as SYGVKD. The CDR3 is made up of 16 amino acids. The CDR3 coding sequence is TGTGCCATCTCTGACGATAGTAGGGGACTTGGTGATGGCTACACCTTC. Its translation is CAISDDSRGLGDGYTF.

This chain uses TRBV7-2 with TRBJ2-3, with 10 bases lining up with TRBD2. The ends lost 6 bases at V and 3 bases at J; junction bases unmatched: 6. From germline, CDR1 is SGHTA and CDR2 FQGNSA. This CDR3 region has 15 residues. DNA of the CDR3: TGTGCCAGCAGATGGACTAGCGGTGAAACAGATACGCAGTATTTT. Its translation is CASRWTSGETDTQYF.

In this sample, this clone turned up a few times. J is TRBJ1-1 and V is TRBV5-8; possible D gene TRBD1, 5 bases. Between the trimmed V and J ends, which lost 3 bases and 3 bases, there was a span of 24 bases. The CDR3 runs to 18 residues. CDR1 is SGHTS and CDR2 is YDEGEE in the germline V gene. The CDR3 nucleotides read TGTGCCAGCAGCTCTCCCGGGGGTTGGGGCCGTCGGGACACTGAAGCTTTCTTT. It encodes CASSSPGGWGRRDTEAFF.

This chain uses TRBV19 with TRBJ2-1; D may be TRBD1 (6 bases). The CDR3 runs to 14 residues. The germline CDR1 and CDR2 sequences are LNHDA and SQIVND (reference sequence). V was clipped by 7 bases and J by 5 bases, with 15 bases between them. CDR3 protein: CASMTRGRDNEQFF. In DNA, the CDR3 is TGTGCCAGTATGACCAGGGGCCGCGACAATGAGCAGTTCTTC.

CDR3 coding DNA: TGTGCCAGCAGTTTAGCGAGGAATGAGCAGTTCTTC. This gives the protein CASSLARNEQFF. The V call is TRBV27, the J call TRBJ2-1; D ambiguous. The CDR3 spans 12 residues. The germline V gene encodes CDR1 MNHEY and CDR2 SMNVEV (reference sequence). Between the trimmed V and J ends, which lost 2 bases and 7 bases, there was a span of 6 bases.

The chain joins TRBV5-1 to TRBJ2-2; possibly TRBD1 for D (6 bases). Germline V gene data show CDR1 as SGHRS and CDR2 as YFSETQ. The germline V and J ends were trimmed by 2 bases and 5 bases, with 13 bases remaining between them. The CDR3 totals 15 residues. The CDR3 here is CASSFGQGQTGELFF. The CDR3 DNA reads as TGCGCCAGCAGCTTCGGTCAGGGGCAGACCGGGGAGCTGTTTTTT. Full variable domain (rest looked up from reference TRBV5-1 and TRBJ2-2): KAGVTQTPRYLIKTRGQQVTLSCSPISGHRSVSWYQQTPGQGLQFLFEYFSETQRNKGNFPGRFSGRQFSNSRSEMNVSTLELGDSALYLCASSFGQGQTGELFFGEGSRLTVL.

V usage is TRBV28 and J usage is TRBJ1-5; D unclear. The germline V gene has CDR1 MDHEN and CDR2 SYDVKM. The CDR3 spans 14 residues. Trimming pared 7 bases from V and 0 bases from J, leaving 10 bases between. The CDR3 coding sequence is TGTGCCAGCAAGCGACTTTATAGCAATCAGCCCCAGCATTTT. Translating it yields CASKRLYSNQPQHF.

V usage is TRBV29-1 and J usage is TRBJ1-4; no firm D call. Germline V gene data show CDR1 as SQVTM and CDR2 as ANQGSEA. The CDR3 loop spans 16 amino acids. V lost 5 bases and J 8 bases, leaving 24 bases between the germline ends. CDR3 coding DNA: TGCAGCGTTAGATTTCTAAGCGAACCAAACGGGGAAAAACTGTTTTTT. Translated, it gives CSVRFLSEPNGEKLFF.

The V gene is TRBV19, the J gene TRBJ2-2, with 8 bases fitting TRBD1. The V segment lost 3 bases and the J segment 8 bases; nucleotides outside the gene matches: 2. CDR3 length: 13 amino acids. Germline assignment: CDR1 LNHDA and CDR2 SQIVND (reference sequence). The CDR3 sequence: CASSIDRGGELFF. The CDR3 bases are TGTGCCAGTAGTATTGACAGGGGTGGGGAGCTGTTTTTT.

The chain links TRBV27 to TRBJ1-2, with 12 bases matching TRBD1. Germline loops: CDR1 MNHEY, CDR2 SMNVEV (reference sequence). CDR3 length: 18 residues. The trim removed 2 bases at V and 0 bases at J, leaving 7 bases unmatched. The CDR3 region is CASSLTMGTGGANYGYTF. As DNA, the CDR3 is TGTGCCAGCAGTTTAACGATGGGGACAGGGGGCGCTAACTATGGCTACACCTTC.

The chain combines TRBV7-8 with TRBJ2-3; TRBD2 matches at 9 bases. V was clipped by 5 bases and J by 2 bases; unmatched bases: 8. This CDR3 has 16 amino acids. CDR1 is SGHVS, CDR2 FQNEAQ, per germline. The CDR3 loop reads CASSGAGTSPTDTQYF. In nucleotides, the CDR3 is TGTGCCAGCAGCGGCGCCGGGACTAGCCCCACAGATACGCAGTATTTT.

The sample holds a few counts of this clone. The gene calls are TRBV27 and TRBJ2-3; D is possibly TRBD2 (6 bases). This CDR3 is 16 amino acids long. With 3 bases removed from V and 1 base from J, the gap between germline ends came to 14 bases. CDR1 and CDR2 (germline): MNHEY, SMNVEV (reference sequence). Here the CDR3 DNA reads TGTGCCAGCAGTTTGGCGCGGTGGGGGGGCACAGATACGCAGTATTTT. This sequence encodes CASSLARWGGTDTQYF.

This chain connects TRBV5-4 to TRBJ2-5; D gene unclear. Per germline, CDR1 SGHNT and CDR2 YYREEE (reference sequence). The CDR3 spans 13 residues. The V gene lost 1 base and the J gene lost 2 bases, with 6 bases spanning the gap. DNA of the CDR3: TGTGCCAGCAGCTTGCAGTTACAAGAGACCCAGTACTTC. Translation gives CASSLQLQETQYF.

The CDR3 here is CASSLVQIQETQYF. As DNA, the CDR3 is TGTGCCAGCAGCTTAGTGCAGATACAAGAGACCCAGTACTTC. The chain combines TRBV7-9 with TRBJ2-5, with D uncertain. CDR1 SEHNR and CDR2 FQNEAQ come from the germline V gene (reference sequence). The CDR3 runs to 14 residues. The ends were cut back, 1 base at V and 2 bases at J, with 8 bases in the middle. Full variable domain (missing parts from reference TRBV7-9 and TRBJ2-5): DTGVSQNPRHKITKRGQNVTFRCDPISEHNRLYWYRQTLGQGPEFLTYFQNEAQLEKSRLLSDRFSAERPKGSFSTLEIQRTEQGDSAMYLCASSLVQIQETQYFGPGTRLLVL.

In this sample, this clone turned up a few times. The same CDR3 arises from other DNA sequences in this sample as well. The rearrangement uses TRBV2 and TRBJ2-1; tentative D call: TRBD1 (6 bases). Germline V gene lookup returns CDR1 SNHLY and CDR2 FYNNEI. V was clipped by 6 bases and J by 9 bases, with 12 bases between them. The CDR3 spans 12 residues. CDR3 loop: CASSQDSTEQFF. The CDR3 DNA follows: TGTGCCAGCAGCCAGGACAGTACTGAGCAGTTCTTC.

The chain links TRBV5-6 to TRBJ2-7, with a possible D match to TRBD2 (6 bases). V gave up 4 bases and J gave up 6 bases, with 14 bases separating them. This CDR3 contains 13 residues. Looked up from germline, CDR1 is SGHDT and CDR2 is YYEEEE. For the CDR3, the DNA is TGTGCCAGCAGCCGGGGGACGAGGGTCGAGCAGTACGTC. Encoded protein: CASSRGTRVEQYV.